These 22 T cell receptor beta chains came from one sample sequenced in a study of shared clonotypes between healthy human individuals. Sequencing used immunoSEQ multiplex PCR; TCRdb keeps in-frame clones, though not all of them. Here the sample spans 1.5 million to 2.5 million clones, roughly 94% being singletons. CD45RO-negative, CCR7-selected cells formed the naive CD8 fraction, which excluded terminally differentiated effector memory CD45RA+ cells. The material sequenced was naive CD8+ T cells sorted from blood. These receptors were collected from a man aged 18 to 30 in good health.

The genes are TRBV7-9 and TRBJ2-5; D may be TRBD1 (6 bases). Trimming removed 4 bases at V and 4 bases at J, with 16 bases between. This CDR3 has 15 amino acids. Germline V gene data show CDR1 as SEHNR and CDR2 as FQNEAQ (reference sequence). The CDR3 here is CASSSIAIGGETQYF. The CDR3, as DNA: TGTGCCAGCAGCTCCATTGCTATAGGGGGAGAGACCCAGTACTTC.

This clone was observed a single time. The V and J genes are TRBV5-4 and TRBJ1-1, with 7 nucleotides matching TRBD1. V trimming: 5 bases; J trimming: 1 base; junction bases outside the gene matches: 5. There are 14 residues in the CDR3. Germline CDR1 is SGHNT and CDR2 is YYREEE (reference sequence). Here the CDR3 DNA reads TGTGCCAGCAGTTCGACAGGGCCGAACACTGAAGCTTTCTTT. The encoded protein is CASSSTGPNTEAFF. Complete variable domain (other parts from reference TRBV5-4 and TRBJ1-1): ETGVTQSPTHLIKTRGQQVTLRCSSQSGHNTVSWYQQALGQGPQFIFQYYREEENGRGNFPPRFSGLQFPNYSSELNVNALELDDSALYLCASSSTGPNTEAFFGQGTRLTVV.

This clone is a singleton in its sample. The chain uses TRBV5-6 and TRBJ1-2; maybe TRBD1 (5 bases). Trimming stripped 4 bases from V and 7 bases from J, with 17 bases between. Per the germline V gene, CDR1 is SGHDT and CDR2 is YYEEEE. The CDR3 loop spans 14 amino acids. CDR3 DNA: TGTGCCAGCAGCACTTCAGGGATGGCGGGTGGCTACACCTTC. Translation gives CASSTSGMAGGYTF.

The chain joins TRBV6-6 to TRBJ2-3, with 8 bases identical to TRBD2. The V gene end was trimmed by 5 bases and the J gene end by 4 bases; junction bases not matched to a gene: 8. This CDR3 is 15 amino acids long. Germline V gene data show CDR1 as MNHNY and CDR2 as SVGAGI (reference sequence). CDR3 sequence reads: CASSTLTGGADTQYF. Here the CDR3 DNA reads TGTGCCAGCAGTACTCTAACCGGGGGGGCAGATACGCAGTATTTT.

V gene TRBV7-8 combines with J gene TRBJ2-5; no clear D gene. Germline lookup yields CDR1 SGHVS and CDR2 FQNEAQ. This CDR3 comprises 13 residues. With 4 bases removed from V and 6 bases from J, the gap between germline ends came to 12 bases. CDR3: CASSSKSSQTQYF. In DNA, the CDR3 is TGTGCCAGCAGCTCCAAATCGAGCCAGACCCAGTACTTC.

On this clone: Different DNA sequences within this sample yield the same CDR3. The gene calls are TRBV7-9 and TRBJ2-3, with D maybe TRBD2 (7 bases). V was shortened by 2 bases and J by 0 bases, with 12 bases between the two germline ends. Germline CDR1 is SEHNR and CDR2 is FQNEAQ (reference sequence). The CDR3 consists of 16 residues. Here the CDR3 reads CASSLLAGASTDTQYF. The CDR3 coding sequence is TGTGCCAGCAGCTTACTGGCGGGGGCTAGCACAGATACGCAGTATTTT.

The chain employs TRBV6-5 and TRBJ2-1; TRBD2 matches 12 bases. Germline V gene lookup returns CDR1 MNHEY and CDR2 SVGAGI. Trimming took 4 bases from V and 0 from J; bases not matched to a gene: 1. CDR3 length: 16 residues. CDR3 residues: CASSSTSGSSYNEQFF. For the CDR3, the DNA is TGTGCCAGCAGTTCGACTAGCGGGAGCTCCTACAATGAGCAGTTCTTC.

The CDR3, as DNA: TGTGCCAGCAGGCCCTGGGGGGTTAACCGTGAGGAGCTGTTTTTT. Encoded protein: CASRPWGVNREELFF. The chain carries TRBV27 and TRBJ2-2; the D gene is possibly TRBD2 (6 bases). Trimming left V 6 bases short and J 10 bases short, with 21 bases between. Per germline, CDR1 MNHEY and CDR2 SMNVEV (reference sequence). This CDR3 comprises 15 residues.

This chain joins TRBV9 and TRBJ2-1, with 13 bases aligning to TRBD2. J was trimmed by 0 bases and V by 3 bases; bases with no gene match: 0. Germline lookup yields CDR1 SGDLS and CDR2 YYNGEE. The CDR3 has 16 amino acids. The CDR3 DNA reads as TGTGCCAGCAGCGGGACTAGCGGGAGCTCCTACAATGAGCAGTTCTTC. It is translated as CASSGTSGSSYNEQFF.

The chain couples TRBV6-1 to TRBJ2-5; a possible D gene is TRBD1 (5 bases). CDR1 and CDR2 from the germline V gene are MNHNS and SASEGT. The CDR3 runs 15 residues. Trimming shortened V by 3 bases and J by 1 base, and 12 bases separated the two germline ends. The CDR3 DNA reads as TGTGCCAGCAGTGATCCCAGGGAAGTCCAAGAGACCCAGTACTTC. This encodes CASSDPREVQETQYF.

The chain is built from TRBV5-1 and TRBJ1-3; D is ambiguous. The CDR3 length is 14 residues. CDR1 and CDR2 from the germline V gene are SGHRS and YFSETQ. V was pared by 4 bases and J by 0 bases, with 8 bases between. CDR3 bases: TGCGCCAGCAGCGAAGAAAGCTCTGGAAACACCATATATTTT. Protein sequence: CASSEESSGNTIYF.

The chain joins TRBV25-1 to TRBJ1-2; no clear D. Germline lookup yields CDR1 MGHDK and CDR2 SYGVNS. This CDR3 comprises 13 residues. The V end lost 3 bases, the J end lost 4 bases, and 9 bases lay between the germline ends. The CDR3 coding sequence is TGTGCCAGCAGTGAGGTCAGAGGCTATGGCTACACCTTC. It codes for CASSEVRGYGYTF.

This chain links TRBV25-1 with TRBJ2-7; 12 bases line up with TRBD1. The CDR3 has 15 residues. Looked up from germline, CDR1 is MGHDK and CDR2 is SYGVNS. J lost 2 bases, V lost 2 bases, and 1 base had no gene match. The CDR3 loop reads CASSEGTGGPYEQYF. In DNA, the CDR3 is TGTGCCAGCAGTGAAGGGACAGGGGGCCCCTACGAGCAGTACTTC.

The genes are TRBV10-1 and TRBJ2-3; no reliable D call. V was cut by 4 bases and J by 2 bases, with 7 bases left in between. CDR3 length equals 13 residues. From germline, CDR1 is WNHNN and CDR2 SYGVQD (reference sequence). The CDR3 loop is CASSAGDTDTQYF. CDR3 nucleotide sequence: TGCGCCAGCAGTGCTGGGGACACAGATACGCAGTATTTT.

This sequence joins TRBV19 and TRBJ2-1; no reliable D call. Germline CDR1 reads LNHDA; CDR2 reads SQIVND (reference sequence). V was pared by 5 bases and J by 2 bases, with 7 bases between. The length of the CDR3 is 13 residues. The CDR3 is CASSPYPYNEQFF. CDR3 DNA sequence: TGTGCCAGTAGTCCCTATCCCTACAATGAGCAGTTCTTC. Full variable domain (remainder filled in from reference TRBV19 and TRBJ2-1): DGGITQSPKYLFRKEGQNVTLSCEQNLNHDAMYWYRQDPGQGLRLIYYSQIVNDFQKGDIAEGYSVSREKKESFPLTVTSAQKNPTAFYLCASSPYPYNEQFFGPGTRLTVL.

The rearrangement uses TRBV27 and TRBJ1-6, with D maybe TRBD1 (6 bases). The germline V gene encodes CDR1 MNHEY and CDR2 SMNVEV (reference sequence). Trimming took off 5 bases at V and 3 bases at J, with 14 bases between the two ends. CDR3 length: 16 residues. The CDR3: CASSTGTRSYNSPLHF. The CDR3 coding sequence is TGTGCCAGCAGTACCGGGACAAGGAGCTATAATTCACCCCTCCACTTT.

The chain uses TRBV6-6 and TRBJ2-7, with D tentatively TRBD1 (6 bases). CDR3 length equals 12 residues. Germline CDR1 MNHNY, CDR2 SVGAGI (reference sequence). Trimming pared 5 bases from V and 3 bases from J, leaving 8 bases between. As DNA, the CDR3 is TGTGCCAGCAGTCCGACAGGCTACGAGCAGTACTTC. Translation: CASSPTGYEQYF.

This sequence joins TRBV28 and TRBJ2-5; 9 bases agree with TRBD2. The CDR3 is made up of 15 amino acids. J was trimmed by 1 base and V by 6 bases; bases with no gene match: 6. Germline CDR1 and CDR2: MDHEN and SYDVKM. CDR3: CASRAGGSFQETQYF. DNA of the CDR3: TGTGCCAGCAGGGCGGGGGGGAGTTTCCAAGAGACCCAGTACTTC.

The chain combines TRBV2 with TRBJ1-1, with 11 bases matching TRBD1. J gave up 3 bases and V 6 bases, and 6 bases lay outside the gene matches. Germline CDR1 and CDR2: SNHLY and FYNNEI. The CDR3 consists of 15 residues. CDR3 sequence: CASSPGQGADTEAFF. The CDR3 coding sequence is TGTGCCAGCAGCCCTGGACAGGGGGCGGACACTGAAGCTTTCTTT.

The chain recombines TRBV9 with TRBJ2-1; D uncertain. There are 12 residues in the CDR3. Looked up from germline, CDR1 is SGDLS and CDR2 is YYNGEE. The germline V and J ends were trimmed by 2 bases and 9 bases, with 9 bases remaining between them. CDR3 residues: CASSVPPGEQFF. The CDR3 DNA is TGTGCCAGCAGCGTGCCTCCAGGTGAGCAGTTCTTC.

The chain recombines TRBV25-1 with TRBJ2-3, with 9 bases matching TRBD1. CDR3 size: 16 residues. CDR1 is MGHDK and CDR2 is SYGVNS in the germline V gene. Losses at the gene ends were 2 bases for V and 5 bases for J; bases not matched to a gene: 8. CDR3 sequence: CASSEGRTGVGDTQYF. The CDR3 DNA follows: TGTGCCAGCAGTGAAGGGAGGACAGGGGTAGGAGATACGCAGTATTTT.

This clone has only one observation. This chain joins TRBV5-6 and TRBJ1-1, with unresolved D. This CDR3 has 12 residues. Germline V lookup: CDR1 SGHDT, CDR2 YYEEEE. Trimming took off 4 bases at V and 8 bases at J, with 12 bases between the two ends. CDR3 DNA: TGTGCCAGCAGCGGGTCCCTGGACGAAGCTTTCTTT. Translating it yields CASSGSLDEAFF. The full variable domain, with the rest looked up from reference TRBV5-6 and TRBJ1-1, is DAGVTQSPTHLIKTRGQQVTLRCSPKSGHDTVSWYQQALGQGPQFIFQYYEEEERQRGNFPDRFSGHQFPNYSSELNVNALLLGDSALYLCASSGSLDEAFFGQGTRLTVV.